A selection of T cell receptor beta chains follows, all from one sample in a study of regulatory T cells in long-lasting Graves disease. TCRdb called the multiplex PCR reads again in MiXCR, with one record for every CDR3 protein. The table lists 400,000 to 650,000 distinct CDR3 sequences, approximately 16% of them singletons. The data were also submitted as part of a second study, on T cells in Graves' hyperthyroidism and ophthalmopathy.

The material sequenced was peripheral blood mononuclear cells (PBMCs), taken at new diagnosis, from a patient treated with antithyroid drugs. Source of these receptors: a woman aged 35 to 59 with Graves disease. Each CDR3 is given with its conserved first and last residue. The order of the fields is D gene, J gene, V gene, clone size, CDR3 DNA, CDR3 protein. D genes are given only for firm matches. Only part of the rows carry a size: once, few, many, or a class if the clone is expanded.

.	TRBJ1-4	TRBV6-1	many	TGTGCCAGCAGTGAACGGGGGGTTCGCGAAAAACTGTTTTTT	CASSERGVREKLFF
.	TRBJ2-5	TRBV29-1	many	TGCAGCGCTGGCGGCTTCCAAGAGACCCAGTACTTC	CSAGGFQETQYF
.	TRBJ2-3	TRBV4-2	few	TGTGCCAGCAGCCAAGATCGCCTGGTCACAGATACGCAGTATTTT	CASSQDRLVTDTQYF
.	TRBJ1-1	TRBV11-2	.	TGTGCCAGCAGCTCGTTACAGGGTTGGACTGAAGCTTTCTTT	CASSSLQGWTEAFF
.	TRBJ2-3	TRBV19	few	TGTGCCAGTAGTCGAGACAGGCAAATCACAGATACGCAGTATTTT	CASSRDRQITDTQYF
.	TRBJ2-5	TRBV18	.	TGTGCCAGCTCACCGTATAATCAAGAGACCCAGTACTTC	CASSPYNQETQYF
.	TRBJ1-5	TRBV19	.	TGTGCCAGTAAGTGGGGGCACGGGCAGCCCCAGCATTTT	CASKWGHGQPQHF
TRBD1	TRBJ1-5	TRBV19	few	TGTGCCAGTACCACCGGCGGAGGGGGCGCGGCTCAGCCCCAGCATTTT	CASTTGGGGAAQPQHF
TRBD2	TRBJ2-3	TRBV7-2	many	TGTGCCAGCAGCTTGGGGGAGCGGGGGGGGACAGATACGCAGTATTTT	CASSLGERGGTDTQYF
TRBD1	TRBJ1-1	TRBV18	many	TGTGCCAGCTCACGACGGACAGGACAGAACACTGAAGCTTTCTTT	CASSRRTGQNTEAFF
TRBD1	TRBJ1-2	TRBV6-1	.	TGTGCCAGCAGCTGGGACAGGTGGGGTAGAAACTATGGCTACACCTTC	CASSWDRWGRNYGYTF
TRBD1	TRBJ2-1	TRBV25-1	.	TGTGCCAGCACCGGAACCGGGACAGGGAACTACAATGAGCAGTTCTTC	CASTGTGTGNYNEQFF
TRBD1	TRBJ1-1	TRBV16	many	TGTGCCAGCAGCCAAGGGACAGGGGGGAGAGGAAACACTGAAGCTTTCTTT	CASSQGTGGRGNTEAFF
.	TRBJ1-3	TRBV6-5	.	TGTGCCAGCAGTTACCCAGGGGCCGGAAACACCATATATTTT	CASSYPGAGNTIYF
.	TRBJ1-1	TRBV3-1	many	TGTGCCAGCAGCCAAGTACAGGGAGACACTGAAGCTTTCTTT	CASSQVQGDTEAFF
TRBD1	TRBJ1-2	TRBV6-1	.	TGTGCCAGCAGGGAGACAGGGGGCGGCTATGGCTACACCTTC	CASRETGGGYGYTF
.	TRBJ1-2	TRBV20-1	few	TGCAGCACCGCCGGTGTGTATGGCTACACCTTC	CSTAGVYGYTF
.	TRBJ2-1	TRBV19	.	TGTGCCAGTAGTCCCCATTCAAACTACAATGAGCAGTTCTTC	CASSPHSNYNEQFF
TRBD1	TRBJ1-5	TRBV10-3	.	TGTGCCATCAGTCGTTTTGGGGACAGGGATCAGCCCCAGCATTTT	CAISRFGDRDQPQHF
TRBD1	TRBJ2-5	TRBV5-6	.	TGTGCCAGCAGCATAGGACAGGGAGAGACCCAGTACTTC	CASSIGQGETQYF
.	TRBJ1-1	TRBV9	.	TGTGCCAGCAGCGACCCTGTAAGGGGGAACACTGAAGCTTTCTTT	CASSDPVRGNTEAFF
TRBD1	TRBJ2-5	TRBV12-3/TRBV12-4	many	TGTGCCAGCAGCCCGACAGGGGCAGGAGAGACCCAGTACTTC	CASSPTGAGETQYF